Given below is one T cell receptor beta chain in context. Between the trimmed V and J ends, which lost 6 bases and 2 bases, there was a span of 8 bases. CDR1 and CDR2 from the germline V gene are ENHRY and SYGVKD. This CDR3 has 13 residues. The data originate from a study of technical replicates of blood from four donors. Method: immunoSEQ multiplex PCR; TCRdb's copy keeps in-frame clones and lacks some. The repertoire holds 50,000 to 65,000 clones, with about 92% as singletons. The sample was PBMCs. The V gene is TRBV10-3, the J gene TRBJ1-3, with a weak D call TRBD1 (6 bases). The clonotype was recovered from a human donor in good health. Some clones in this sample may be carry-over from other donors' samples. The CDR3 sequence is CAISRGAGNTIYF. CDR3 DNA: TGTGCCATCAGCAGGGGCGCTGGAAACACCATATATTTT.